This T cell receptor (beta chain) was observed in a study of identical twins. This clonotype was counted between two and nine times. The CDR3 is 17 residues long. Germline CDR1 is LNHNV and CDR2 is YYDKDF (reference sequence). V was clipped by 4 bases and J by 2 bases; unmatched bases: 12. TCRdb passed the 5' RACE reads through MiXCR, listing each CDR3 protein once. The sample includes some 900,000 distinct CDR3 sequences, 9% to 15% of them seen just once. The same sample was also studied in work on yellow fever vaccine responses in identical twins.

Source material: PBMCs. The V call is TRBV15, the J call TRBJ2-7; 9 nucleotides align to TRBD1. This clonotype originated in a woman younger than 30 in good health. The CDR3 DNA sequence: TGTGCCACCAGCACAGGAGCTTTCCGGGACAGGGCCTACGAGCAGTACTTC. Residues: CATSTGAFRDRAYEQYF. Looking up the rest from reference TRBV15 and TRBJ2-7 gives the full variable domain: DAMVIQNPRYQVTQFGKPVTLSCSQTLNHNVMYWYQQKSSQAPKLLFHYYDKDFNNEADTPDNFQSRRPNTSFCFLDIRSPGLGDTAMYLCATSTGAFRDRAYEQYFGPGTRLTVT.